This TCR beta chain was sequenced during a study of chemoradiotherapy in HPV16-positive cancers. The assay was immunoSEQ multiplex PCR, and TCRdb's table has in-frame clones only and misses some. The repertoire holds approximately 9,300 clones, with approximately 70% as singletons. Trimming cost V 2 bases and J 6 bases, with 8 bases left between them. Germline CDR1 and CDR2: MDHEN and SYDVKM. This CDR3 comprises 14 residues. This TCR came from a human donor with HPV-associated anogenital cancer. Sampling was done from a patient who underwent chemoradiotherapy. V gene TRBV28 combines with J gene TRBJ1-6, with D hard to call. CDR3 region: CASSLARSNSPLHF. As DNA, the CDR3 is TGTGCCAGCAGTTTAGCAAGGAGTAATTCACCCCTCCACTTT.